This T cell receptor (beta chain) is from a study of shared clonotypes between healthy human individuals. Trimming took 4 bases from V and 7 from J; bases not matched to a gene: 6. The CDR3 spans 15 residues. Germline V gene lookup returns CDR1 MNHEY and CDR2 SMNVEV (reference sequence). TCRdb keeps only in-frame clones here, not all; method: immunoSEQ multiplex PCR. The profile covers roughly 1 million clones, with about 77% appearing a single time and around 1.4% taken by the ten largest. The sequence derives from a man aged 18 to 30 in good health. The source material was memory CD4+ T cells sorted from blood. The subset denotes: CD45RA-negative fraction. This chain joins TRBV27 and TRBJ2-3; 12 nucleotides match TRBD1. The CDR3 region is CASSSGTGGVNTQYF. The CDR3 DNA sequence: TGTGCCAGCAGTTCGGGGACAGGGGGCGTAAATACGCAGTATTTT.